The 10 T cell receptor beta chains reported below all come from one sample, sequenced in a study of T cells in Graves' hyperthyroidism and ophthalmopathy. Amplified TCR beta CDR3 regions derived from RNA transcripts. With the HTBI primer set, the TCR CDR3 went through a first round of RT-PCR. TCRdb fed the multiplex PCR reads into MiXCR, producing one record per CDR3 protein. The sample consists of a few hundred thousand distinct CDR3 sequences, around 46% of them appearing once. Sequenced material: peripheral blood or thyroid tissue (not recorded which). The receptors derive from a woman younger than 30 with Graves' hyperthyroidism.

This chain joins TRBV7-2 and TRBJ1-2, with a possible D match to TRBD1 (5 bases). Germline-derived CDR1 and CDR2 are SGHTA and FQGNSA. This CDR3 region has 13 residues. Trimming left V 4 bases short and J 7 bases short, with 13 bases between. The CDR3 here is CASSSRVSGGYTF. CDR3 DNA sequence: TGTGCCAGCAGCTCCAGGGTATCGGGTGGCTACACCTTC.

The chain links TRBV6-1 to TRBJ2-5; D is unclear. The V gene's germline CDR1 is MNHNS and CDR2 SASEGT. Trimming shortened V by 1 base and J by 5 bases, and 8 bases separated the two germline ends. CDR3 length equals 13 residues. The CDR3 nucleotides read TGTGCCAGCAGTGAAGTGGCTGGGGAGACCCAGTACTTC. Amino acid sequence: CASSEVAGETQYF.

The chain carries TRBV6-5 and TRBJ1-1, with 7 bases fitting TRBD1. After removal of 6 bases from V and 8 bases from J, the junction contained 12 bases not matched to a gene. The CDR3 loop spans 14 amino acids. Germline CDR1 is MNHEY and CDR2 is SVGAGI. CDR3 protein: CASSTIDRAWEAFF. Written as DNA, the CDR3 is TGTGCCAGCAGCACGATCGACAGGGCATGGGAAGCTTTCTTT.

At least ten counts were recorded for this clonotype. The chain combines TRBV19 with TRBJ1-4; 7 bases map to TRBD1. Germline CDR1 reads LNHDA; CDR2 reads SQIVND (reference sequence). CDR3 length: 15 amino acids. V lost 4 bases and J lost 8; bases outside the gene matches: 10. The CDR3 bases are TGTGCCAGTAGTACTTCGACAGGGAGCCCCGAAAAACTGTTTTTT. Translation gives CASSTSTGSPEKLFF.

This clonotype was observed at least ten times. The J gene is TRBJ2-2, the V gene TRBV5-1; 7 bases match TRBD2. Per the germline V gene, CDR1 is SGHRS and CDR2 is YFSETQ. Trimming at V came to 4 bases and at J to 0 bases, leaving 6 bases not matched to a gene. The CDR3 sequence is 16 residues long. The CDR3 DNA sequence: TGCGCCAGCAGCCCTTCTAGCGGACCGAACACCGGGGAGCTGTTTTTT. Translation: CASSPSSGPNTGELFF.

As for this clonotype: The final CDR3 position lacks the conserved phenylalanine or tryptophan, pointing to a likely read error. The DNA is omitted, as the CDR3 cannot be located on it reliably, and the CDR3 follows TCRdb's listing. J is TRBJ2-5 and V is TRBV7-2; no check of the table's D call, TRBD1, against the DNA was made. CDR1 is SGHTA, CDR2 FQGNSA, per germline. Both ends counted, the CDR3 spans 9 residues. The CDR3 reads CASSVGQNT.

V gene TRBV5-5 combines with J gene TRBJ2-2, with 8 bases fitting TRBD1. The germline gives CDR1 SGHKS, CDR2 YYEKEE (reference sequence). The CDR3 runs 12 residues. V gave up 10 bases and J gave up 10 bases; unmatched junction bases: 9. In DNA, the CDR3 is TGTGCCTGCAATCCGGGACAGGTGGAGCTGTTTTTT. Amino acid sequence: CACNPGQVELFF. Based on the CDR3 plus reference TRBV5-5 and TRBJ2-2, the full variable domain is DAGVTQSPTHLIKTRGQQVTLRCSPISGHKSVSWYQQVLGQGPQFIFQYYEKEERGRGNFPDRFSARQFPNYSSELNVNALLLGDSALYLCACNPGQVELFFGEGSRLTVL.

Concerning this clonotype itself: This may arise from a read error, as a much more abundant clone is one base away. In DNA, the CDR3 is TGTGCCAGCAGCCAAAATCACGGGCTGATGGACGGCCATGGCTACACCTTC. The encoded protein is CASSQNHGLMDGHGYTF. V gene TRBV5-1 combines with J gene TRBJ1-2; no definite D call. Germline V CDR1 and CDR2: SGHRS, YFSETQ. The CDR3 spans 17 residues.

The J gene is TRBJ2-6, the V gene TRBV7-9; TRBD1 is a possible D gene (6 bases). Deletions cut 5 bases from V and 4 bases from J, with 12 bases between. The CDR3 runs to 15 residues. Looked up from germline, CDR1 is SEHNR and CDR2 is FQNEAQ (reference sequence). Written as DNA, the CDR3 is TGTGCCAGCAGCGAGTCCGGGACAGGGGCCAACGTCCTGACTTTC. Translating it yields CASSESGTGANVLTF.

As to this clonotype: The final CDR3 position lacks the conserved phenylalanine or tryptophan, pointing to a likely read error. The DNA is left out, because the CDR3 cannot be placed on it with certainty; the CDR3 is given as TCRdb lists it. The genes are TRBV9 and TRBJ2-7; TRBD2 is the table's D call, not checked against the DNA. The CDR3 totals 9 residues, both ends included. Germline values: CDR1 SGDLS, CDR2 YYNGEE. Here the CDR3 reads CASSPVVLA.